This is a list of T cell receptor beta chains from one sample in a study of beta chain features in type 1 diabetes. Repertoires were generated with immunoSEQ multiplex PCR, while TCRdb's copy carries only in-frame clones and drops some. The sample includes hundreds of thousands of clones, around 12% of them seen just once. Sequenced: naive CD4+ T cells from blood. The receptors shown here come from a man younger than 30 in good health. Each CDR3 is given with its conserved first and last residue. D genes are given only for firm matches. Clone size appears in some rows only: once, few, many, or a class for an expanded clone.

v_gene	j_gene	abundance	d_gene	CDR3nt	CDR3aa
TRBV7-2	TRBJ1-2	few	TRBD1	TGTGCCAGCAGCTTACGGAGAAGGGACAGAGAGGACACCTTC	CASSLRRRDREDTF
TRBV9	TRBJ2-7	few	.	TGTGCCAGCAGCGTAGCAAGTAGGGGTAGCAGCTACGAGCAGTACTTC	CASSVASRGSSYEQYF
TRBV6-5	TRBJ2-1	few	TRBD1	TGTGCCAGCAGTTATGGGACAGGGTTATCCTACAATGAGCAGTTCTTC	CASSYGTGLSYNEQFF
TRBV2	TRBJ1-1	few	TRBD1	TGTGCCAGCAGTCCTGACAGGGTGGCTTTCTTT	CASSPDRVAFF
TRBV7-9	TRBJ1-2	few	.	TGTGCCAGCAGCCAAGTGAGCGGAACTAACTATGGCTACACCTTC	CASSQVSGTNYGYTF
TRBV9	TRBJ2-2	.	TRBD2	TGTGCCAGCAGCGTAGCTTTGGTTATAGCGGGAGAAGCCGGGGAGCTGTTTTTT	CASSVALVIAGEAGELFF
TRBV7-9	TRBJ2-3	few	TRBD2	TGTGCCAGCAGCCGCCTCAACGGGAGGGCCTTCGCAGATACGCAGTATTTT	CASSRLNGRAFADTQYF
TRBV5-4	TRBJ2-2	.	TRBD1	TGTGCCAGCAGCCGGGGACAGGGGGCGGCCAACACCGGGGAGCTGTTTTTT	CASSRGQGAANTGELFF
TRBV28	TRBJ2-7	.	.	TGTGCCAGCAGAATCTCGGGACAAAGCTACGAGCAGTACTTC	CASRISGQSYEQYF
TRBV7-3	TRBJ2-3	once	.	TGTGCCAGCAGCAAAAGCGGGCTAGCCGGGGCAGATACGCAGTATTTT	CASSKSGLAGADTQYF
TRBV5-4	TRBJ2-5	few	TRBD1	TGTGCCAGCAGCGTAGACAGGGGCTCGGAGACCCAGTACTTC	CASSVDRGSETQYF
TRBV4-3	TRBJ2-3	few	.	TGCGCCAGCAGCCAAGATGGTGGGGGGGCGGCAGATACGCAGTATTTT	CASSQDGGGAADTQYF
TRBV6-6	TRBJ1-2	.	.	TGTGCCAGCAGTTTATTAGCGGGCGGCTACACCTTC	CASSLLAGGYTF
TRBV28	TRBJ1-5	many	.	TGTGCCAGCAGTTACTCGAATCAGCCCCAGCATTTT	CASSYSNQPQHF
TRBV11-1	TRBJ2-2	.	TRBD1	TGTGCCAGCAGCTATCGGACAGGGAGCGCCCACACCGGGGAGCTGTTTTTT	CASSYRTGSAHTGELFF
TRBV5-4	TRBJ1-2	few	.	TGTGCCAGCAGCCCCCCCAGAACCTATGGCTACACCTTC	CASSPPRTYGYTF
TRBV29-1	TRBJ1-1	.	.	TGCAGCGGACAGGTATCGAACACTGAAGCTTTCTTT	CSGQVSNTEAFF